Each of the 12 T cell receptor beta chains below was sequenced from the same sample in a study of T cells in Graves' hyperthyroidism and ophthalmopathy. Researchers amplified the TCR beta CDR3 regions from RNA transcripts. A first-round RT-PCR of the TCR CDR3 used the HTBI primer set. TCRdb fed the multiplex PCR reads into MiXCR, producing one record per CDR3 protein. The data hold fewer than 450,000 distinct CDR3 sequences, with about a sixth observed a single time. Sequenced sample: blood. These receptors all come from a woman in her 30s with Graves' hyperthyroidism that later progressed to Graves' ophthalmopathy.

Regarding this clonotype: A much larger clone is a single base away; this may be a read error. The genes are TRBV4-2 and TRBJ2-5; possibly TRBD1 for D (5 bases). Germline V CDR1 and CDR2: LGHNA, YNFKEQ. CDR3 length: 15 amino acids. CDR3 residues: CASCQESGFAETQYF. CDR3 nucleotides: TGTGCCAGCTGCCAAGAGTCAGGGTTTGCAGAGACCCAGTACTTC.

V and J are TRBV20-1 and TRBJ2-5, with D tentatively TRBD2 (6 bases). Germline V gene sequence: CDR1 DFQATT, CDR2 SNEGSKA (reference sequence). The CDR3 runs 13 residues. Deletions cut 5 bases from V and 0 bases from J, with 10 bases between. The CDR3 region is CSASGLDQETQYF. CDR3 nucleotides: TGCAGTGCTTCGGGACTCGACCAAGAGACCCAGTACTTC.

At least ten counts were recorded for this clonotype. The J gene is TRBJ2-1, the V gene TRBV3-1, with no clear D. The CDR3 is 12 amino acids. The germline V and J ends were trimmed by 1 base and 5 bases, with 3 bases remaining between them. Germline CDR1 and CDR2: LGHDT and YNNKEL (reference sequence). The chain's CDR3 is CASSQVNNEQFF. The CDR3 nucleotides are TGTGCCAGCAGCCAAGTAAACAATGAGCAGTTCTTC.

The V and J genes are TRBV6-2 or TRBV6-3 and TRBJ1-1; D perhaps matches TRBD1 (6 bases). The CDR3 is 16 residues long. The V gene's germline CDR1 is MNHEY and CDR2 SVGEGT. Trimming took 6 bases from V and 1 from J, leaving 18 bases between them. The CDR3 DNA reads as TGTGCCAGCAGCAGAAATACAGGGTCTCGGAACACTGAAGCTTTCTTT. Residues: CASSRNTGSRNTEAFF.

This clonotype was observed many times. Its ends do not fully match the called genes, so a read error is possible. The chain carries TRBV7-9 and TRBJ2-2; either TRBD1 or TRBD2 may fit D (6 bases each). The CDR3 has 12 residues. Germline V lookup: CDR1 SEHNR, CDR2 FQNEAQ (reference sequence). The CDR3 sequence: CASSPRPGALFF. The CDR3 coding sequence is TGTGCCAGCAGCCCTAGGCCGGGGGCGCTGTTTTTT. Complete variable domain (other parts from reference TRBV7-9 and TRBJ2-2): DTGVSQNPRHKITKRGQNVTFRCDPISEHNRLYWYRQTLGQGPEFLTYFQNEAQLEKSRLLSDRFSAERPKGSFSTLEIQRTEQGDSAMYLCASSPRPGALFFGEGSRLTVL.

This clonotype appeared many times. V and J are TRBV28 and TRBJ2-7, with D perhaps matching TRBD1 or TRBD2 (6 bases each). Per germline, CDR1 MDHEN and CDR2 SYDVKM. CDR3 size: 15 residues. V was trimmed by 3 bases and J by 4 bases, leaving 16 bases between them. This chain's CDR3 is CASSFWLGGSYEQYF. CDR3 coding DNA: TGTGCCAGCAGTTTCTGGCTAGGGGGGAGTTACGAGCAGTACTTC.

The chain carries TRBV6-1 and TRBJ2-6; perhaps TRBD2 as D (5 bases). From germline, CDR1 is MNHNS and CDR2 SASEGT. V was trimmed by 9 bases and J by 3 bases, leaving 15 bases between them. The CDR3 totals 15 residues. For the CDR3, the DNA is TGTGCCAGTCGGGAACCGCGCTTTGGGGCCAACGTCCTGACTTTC. It encodes CASREPRFGANVLTF.

This clonotype was detected ten times or more. This chain links TRBV20-1 with TRBJ2-1, with D perhaps matching TRBD1 (5 bases). From germline, CDR1 is DFQATT and CDR2 SNEGSKA (reference sequence). Trimming shortened V by 3 bases and J by 6 bases, and 12 bases separated the two germline ends. This CDR3 is built from 13 residues. As DNA, the CDR3 is TGCAGTGCTAGTGGGGCTAGGATCAATGAGCAGTTCTTC. Protein: CSASGARINEQFF.

The chain employs TRBV2 and TRBJ1-1, with 8 bases fitting TRBD1. V was pared by 5 bases and J by 5 bases, with 16 bases of the junction left unmatched. Germline CDR1 and CDR2: SNHLY and FYNNEI. The CDR3 consists of 17 residues. The CDR3 loop reads CASSSVQGAWLWTEAFF. CDR3 bases: TGTGCCAGCAGTTCTGTGCAGGGGGCATGGTTATGGACTGAAGCTTTCTTT.

Concerning this clonotype: A much larger clonotype is one base distant, so this may be a read error. The V and J genes are TRBV28 and TRBJ2-3; TRBD2 matches at 8 bases. The CDR3 is 17 residues long. CDR1 is MDHEN and CDR2 is SYDVKM in the germline V gene. Trimming at V came to 4 bases and at J to 6 bases, leaving 15 bases not matched to a gene. The DNA of the CDR3 is TGTGCCAGCAGTTCTTTCGAGGCGCGGGGGGTCTCCGATACGCAGTATTTT. It translates to CASSSFEARGVSDTQYF.

A few counts support this clonotype. The chain's CDR3 is CASSMGQGLYEQYF. The CDR3 nucleotides read TGTGCCAGCAGTATGGGACAGGGTCTTTACGAGCAGTACTTC. This chain links TRBV28 with TRBJ2-7; TRBD1 aligns across 9 bases. With V trimmed by 5 bases and J by 4 bases, 6 bases remained unmatched. In germline, CDR1 is MDHEN, CDR2 SYDVKM. The CDR3 totals 14 residues.

Ten or more counts support this clonotype. The V call is TRBV28, the J call TRBJ2-7, with D perhaps TRBD2 (5 bases). Trimming removed 5 bases at V and 2 bases at J, with 10 bases between. The length of the CDR3 is 13 residues. The V gene's germline CDR1 is MDHEN and CDR2 SYDVKM. The CDR3 loop is CASSPPGAYEQYF. The CDR3 nucleotides are TGTGCCAGCAGTCCCCCCGGGGCCTACGAGCAGTACTTC. Full variable domain (remainder filled in from reference TRBV28 and TRBJ2-7): DVKVTQSSRYLVKRTGEKVFLECVQDMDHENMFWYRQDPGLGLRLIYFSYDVKMKEKGDIPEGYSVSREKKERFSLILESASTNQTSMYLCASSPPGAYEQYFGPGTRLTVT.